The 9 T cell receptor beta chains in this list originate from one sample, sequenced in a study of siplizumab effects on memory and regulatory T cells. TCRdb's table, derived via immunoSEQ multiplex PCR, lists solely in-frame clones and lacks some. This sample has some 120,000 clones, with about 94% found just once. Sequencing input: non-Treg CD4+ T cells sorted from blood. These receptor sequences come from a human donor in good health.

The V and J genes are TRBV7-8 and TRBJ2-7; tentatively, D is TRBD1 (7 bases). Germline V lookup: CDR1 SGHVS, CDR2 FQNEAQ. V was cut by 2 bases and J by 6 bases, with 17 bases left in between. The CDR3 extends over 15 amino acids. The CDR3 sequence is CASSLPVAQGGEQYF. CDR3 in DNA: TGTGCCAGCAGCTTACCTGTGGCGCAGGGGGGCGAGCAGTACTTC.

The V and J genes are TRBV6-1 and TRBJ1-2; 7 nucleotides line up with TRBD1. The V gene's germline CDR1 is MNHNS and CDR2 SASEGT. Trimming took 5 bases from V and 7 from J; bases not matched to a gene: 7. The CDR3 has 13 amino acids. The CDR3 here is CASSNPTGLGYTF. CDR3 DNA sequence: TGTGCCAGCAGTAATCCGACAGGGCTTGGCTACACCTTC.

The genes are TRBV5-1 and TRBJ2-1; D not resolved. Trimming shortened V by 7 bases and J by 0 bases, and 11 bases separated the two germline ends. Per the germline V gene, CDR1 is SGHRS and CDR2 is YFSETQ. The CDR3 extends over 14 amino acids. In DNA, the CDR3 is TGCGCCAGCTGCCAATGGGTCTCCTACAATGAGCAGTTCTTC. This gives the protein CASCQWVSYNEQFF.

The chain combines TRBV5-5 with TRBJ2-1; TRBD2 matches 9 bases. The CDR3 consists of 17 residues. Germline V gene data show CDR1 as SGHKS and CDR2 as YYEKEE (reference sequence). With 1 base clipped from V and 0 bases from J, the junction kept 5 bases outside the gene matches. The CDR3 spells CASSLPSGTSSYNEQFF. As DNA, the CDR3 is TGTGCCAGCAGCTTGCCTAGCGGGACCAGCTCCTACAATGAGCAGTTCTTC.

This chain uses TRBV10-3 with TRBJ2-2, with D maybe TRBD1 (5 bases). The ends were cut back, 6 bases at V and 3 bases at J, with 14 bases in the middle. The CDR3 has 15 residues. Germline-derived CDR1 and CDR2 are ENHRY and SYGVKD. The CDR3 DNA reads as TGTGCCATCAGCCCTCGACAGAGTCACACCGGGGAGCTGTTTTTT. Its translation: CAISPRQSHTGELFF.

V usage is TRBV18 and J usage is TRBJ1-5, with D unresolved. The CDR3 is made up of 15 amino acids. Germline-derived CDR1 and CDR2 are KGHSH and LQKENI. V dropped 4 bases and J dropped 4 bases, with 14 bases sitting between them. CDR3 bases: TGTGCCAGCTCACTGTTCCCCGACGGGAATCAGCCCCAGCATTTT. This encodes CASSLFPDGNQPQHF. Using reference TRBV18 and TRBJ1-5 for the parts outside the CDR3, the full variable domain is NAGVMQNPRHLVRRRGQEARLRCSPMKGHSHVYWYRQLPEEGLKFMVYLQKENIIDESGMPKERFSAEFPKEGPSILRIQQVVRGDSAAYFCASSLFPDGNQPQHFGDGTRLSIL.

The chain carries TRBV27 and TRBJ1-6, with unresolved D. The V and J ends lost 7 bases and 9 bases respectively, with 16 bases between them. The CDR3 is 14 residues long. The germline V gene has CDR1 MNHEY and CDR2 SMNVEV (reference sequence). This chain's CDR3 is CASKFGVPGSPLHF. The CDR3 DNA sequence: TGTGCCAGCAAATTCGGGGTCCCGGGTTCACCCCTCCACTTT.

This chain joins TRBV5-1 and TRBJ2-2; TRBD2 might be the D (6 bases). V was clipped by 2 bases and J by 0 bases, with 8 bases between them. CDR3 length: 15 amino acids. Germline V CDR1 and CDR2: SGHRS, YFSETQ. CDR3 in amino acids: CASSLRDSNTGELFF. Here the CDR3 DNA reads TGCGCCAGCAGCTTAAGGGACTCGAACACCGGGGAGCTGTTTTTT.

The chain is built from TRBV6-5 and TRBJ2-4; D is unclear. This CDR3 is 14 amino acids long. V was shortened by 7 bases and J by 2 bases, with 12 bases between the two germline ends. CDR1 and CDR2 from the germline V gene are MNHEY and SVGAGI. The CDR3 spells CASTYDLSKNIQYF. CDR3 in DNA: TGTGCCAGCACCTATGACCTATCCAAAAACATTCAGTACTTC.